Following are 11 T cell receptor beta chains from one sample sequenced in a study of Ad26.COV2.S vaccination and SARS-CoV-2 variants. TCRdb's copy holds only in-frame clones and misses some; the assay was immunoSEQ multiplex PCR. The data show fewer than 500,000 clones, roughly 87% seen once. The treatment: roughly 18 received Ad26.COV2.S at low or high dose, single or two shots; 5 received placebo; per-sample allocation not given. The study sampled participants on day 63 after the first vaccine or placebo injection. The material was peripheral blood, obtained in a trial of Ad26.COV2.S vaccine versus placebo. These receptors all stem from a person between 18 and 65 years old who received the Ad26.COV2.S COVID-19 vaccine or a placebo.

In this sample, this clone turned up once. V and J are TRBV11-2 and TRBJ1-1; D gene unclear. Trimming took 1 base from V and 1 from J, leaving 7 bases between them. The CDR3 covers 14 residues. Germline lookup yields CDR1 SGHAT and CDR2 FQNNGV. The CDR3 spells CASSLGFTNTEAFF. In nucleotides, the CDR3 is TGTGCCAGCAGCTTAGGGTTTACGAACACTGAAGCTTTCTTT.

The genes are TRBV4-1 and TRBJ2-1; 9 bases map to TRBD2. This CDR3 is 16 amino acids long. The J segment lost 5 bases and the V segment lost 6 bases, leaving 11 bases of the junction unmatched. Germline-derived CDR1 and CDR2 are MGHRA and YSYEKL. Here the CDR3 reads CASRRQESGRHNEQFF. Written as DNA, the CDR3 is TGCGCCAGCAGAAGACAGGAAAGCGGGAGGCACAATGAGCAGTTCTTC.

This clone was detected only a few times. This chain uses TRBV30 with TRBJ1-5, with TRBD1 as a possible D gene (5 bases). The CDR3 is made up of 14 amino acids. CDR1 GTSNPN and CDR2 SVGIG come from the germline V gene (reference sequence). V was shortened by 5 bases and J by 5 bases, with 16 bases between the two germline ends. CDR3 sequence (DNA): TGTGCCTGGGGACGGTGGCAGGGCGATCAGCCCCAGCATTTT. This sequence encodes CAWGRWQGDQPQHF.

This chain joins TRBV25-1 and TRBJ2-7, with D perhaps matching TRBD2 (6 bases). V gave up 1 base and J gave up 0 bases, with 10 bases separating them. The CDR3 contains 15 residues. From germline, CDR1 is MGHDK and CDR2 SYGVNS. The DNA of the CDR3 is TGTGCCAGCAGTGAATGGGACGGGAGCTCCTACGAGCAGTACTTC. Residues: CASSEWDGSSYEQYF.

The count of this clone is one. CDR3 in amino acids: CASSLGSRSSGNTIYF. The CDR3 DNA reads TGTGCCAGCAGCTTGGGATCGCGTTCCTCTGGAAACACCATATATTTT. V is TRBV5-8 and J is TRBJ1-3; D is undetermined. Germline assignment: CDR1 SGHTS and CDR2 YDEGEE. The length of the CDR3 is 16 residues. V was shortened by 0 bases and J by 0 bases, with 10 bases between the two germline ends.

The J gene is TRBJ2-5, the V gene TRBV6-5, with D possibly TRBD2 on 6 matching bases. The germline gives CDR1 MNHEY, CDR2 SVGAGI. V was pared by 6 bases and J by 14 bases, with 25 bases between. This CDR3 is 14 amino acids long. The chain's CDR3 is CASSPTSEVQTLYF. Written as DNA, the CDR3 is TGTGCCAGCAGCCCGACTAGTGAAGTACAAACTCTTTACTTC.

This sequence joins TRBV24-1 and TRBJ2-5; 9 bases match TRBD2. This CDR3 region has 18 residues. Germline V gene data show CDR1 as KGHDR and CDR2 as SFDVKD. J was trimmed by 0 bases and V by 5 bases; bases with no gene match: 12. CDR3 amino acids: CATSGPLAGRSYQETQYF. The DNA of the CDR3 is TGTGCCACCAGTGGCCCTCTAGCGGGAAGATCGTACCAAGAGACCCAGTACTTC.

J is TRBJ1-2 and V is TRBV14; the D is unclear. Germline V gene data show CDR1 as SGHDN and CDR2 as FVKESK. Trimming left V 0 bases short and J 4 bases short, with 6 bases between. CDR3 length: 13 amino acids. DNA for the CDR3: TGTGCCAGCAGCCAAGACAGCCTCTATGGCTACACCTTC. Residues: CASSQDSLYGYTF.

V and J are TRBV7-2 and TRBJ2-1, with 14 bases aligning to TRBD2. The germline CDR1 and CDR2 sequences are SGHTA and FQGNSA. V dropped 1 base and J dropped 7; count of bases not matched to a gene: 6. This CDR3 is 17 amino acids long. This CDR3 reads CASSLVRRTSGRNEQFF. The CDR3 bases are TGTGCCAGCAGCTTAGTAAGGCGGACTAGCGGGAGGAATGAGCAGTTCTTC.

The V call is TRBV28, the J call TRBJ1-2; maybe TRBD1 (5 bases). Trimming took off 6 bases at V and 1 base at J, with 12 bases between the two ends. Germline-derived CDR1 and CDR2 are MDHEN and SYDVKM. The CDR3 is 14 amino acids. The DNA for the CDR3 is TGTGCCAGCAGGAGTGACAGCCGTAACTATGGCTACACCTTC. Amino acids: CASRSDSRNYGYTF.

This chain connects TRBV19 to TRBJ2-1; TRBD2 matches at 12 bases. Germline V CDR1 and CDR2: LNHDA, SQIVND (reference sequence). The CDR3 is 15 residues long. Trimming cost V 2 bases and J 9 bases; bases outside gene matches: 5. The DNA of the CDR3 is TGTGCCAGTAGTATACTAGCGGGAGGGCCTGGTGAGCAGTTCTTC. Amino acid sequence: CASSILAGGPGEQFF. Filled out from reference TRBV19 and TRBJ2-1, the complete variable domain reads DGGITQSPKYLFRKEGQNVTLSCEQNLNHDAMYWYRQDPGQGLRLIYYSQIVNDFQKGDIAEGYSVSREKKESFPLTVTSAQKNPTAFYLCASSILAGGPGEQFFGPGTRLTVL.